The 5 T cell receptor beta chains below all came from one sample that was sequenced in a study of naive and memory T cell subsets. Both TRBC1 and TRBC2 were covered by a beta constant-region primer of two equimolar oligonucleotides. One entry per CDR3 protein, called by TCRdb with MiXCR from the UMI-ligation and nested PCR reads. The sample has 81,000 or so distinct CDR3 sequences; approximately 6.5% are singletons. The sequenced sample was central memory CD4+ T cells from blood. These receptor sequences come from a human donor in good health.

This clonotype has a handful of counts. The chain combines TRBV12-3 or TRBV12-4 with TRBJ2-3; the D is unclear. CDR3 length: 16 amino acids. Trimming left V 2 bases short and J 2 bases short, with 14 bases between. The DNA of the CDR3 is TGTGCCAGCAGTTTAAGAATGAACCACGACACAGATACGCAGTATTTT. Amino acid sequence: CASSLRMNHDTDTQYF.

This clonotype was seen more than once but under ten times. The chain employs TRBV27 and TRBJ1-4; D not certain. The germline CDR1 and CDR2 sequences are MNHEY and SMNVEV (reference sequence). V lost 3 bases and J lost 7, with 18 bases in between. This CDR3 spans 16 amino acids. CDR3 loop: CASSFTPGQRGEKLFF. Here the CDR3 DNA reads TGTGCCAGCAGTTTCACGCCGGGTCAAAGAGGTGAAAAACTGTTTTTT.

A few counts support this clonotype. CDR3 DNA: TGTGCCAGCAGTGAACGGCAGAAAACAGATACGCAGTATTTT. Residues: CASSERQKTDTQYF. The chain employs TRBV6-1 and TRBJ2-3, with no clear D. Germline CDR1 and CDR2: MNHNS and SASEGT. This CDR3 spans 14 amino acids. V was clipped by 2 bases and J by 3 bases, with 9 bases between them.

This clonotype was seen ten or more times. This chain links TRBV20-1 with TRBJ1-4; no definite D call. Germline values: CDR1 DFQATT, CDR2 SNEGSKA (reference sequence). V lost 2 bases and J 0 bases, leaving 7 bases between the germline ends. The CDR3 length is 14 residues. This CDR3 reads CSARRGATNEKLFF. CDR3 DNA sequence: TGCAGTGCTAGAAGAGGAGCAACTAATGAAAAACTGTTTTTT.

This clonotype was counted ten times or more. This sequence joins TRBV19 and TRBJ2-3; tentatively, D is TRBD1 or TRBD2 (6 bases each). The V gene's germline CDR1 is LNHDA and CDR2 SQIVND (reference sequence). The CDR3 length is 15 residues. Trimming pared 4 bases from V and 3 bases from J, leaving 14 bases between. The CDR3 reads CASSRNQGTTDTQYF. The CDR3 DNA sequence: TGTGCCAGTAGTAGGAACCAGGGGACTACAGATACGCAGTATTTT.